Below, 32 T cell receptor beta chains from the same sample are listed, as sequenced in a study of control samples from healthy donors and cancer patients. The protocol was immunoSEQ multiplex PCR, while the TCRdb copy is restricted to in-frame clones and leaves out a portion. Among about 59,000 clones listed, 92% were seen once. What was sequenced was PBMCs. Receptors were obtained from a man between 40 and 49 years old with colorectal cancer.

This chain connects TRBV7-9 to TRBJ2-7, with 13 bases aligning to TRBD2. The length of the CDR3 is 14 residues. Looked up from germline, CDR1 is SEHNR and CDR2 is FQNEAQ (reference sequence). V trimming: 5 bases; J trimming: 7 bases; junction bases outside the gene matches: 5. The CDR3 nucleotides read TGTGCCAGCAGCGCGCCGGGACTAGCGGGGGAGCAGTACTTC. This codes for CASSAPGLAGEQYF. The full variable domain, its missing parts supplied by reference TRBV7-9 and TRBJ2-7, is DTGVSQNPRHKITKRGQNVTFRCDPISEHNRLYWYRQTLGQGPEFLTYFQNEAQLEKSRLLSDRFSAERPKGSFSTLEIQRTEQGDSAMYLCASSAPGLAGEQYFGPGTRLTVT.

This chain uses TRBV29-1 with TRBJ2-5; 8 nucleotides match TRBD2. The CDR3 has 15 amino acids. Germline trimming cut 6 bases from V and 5 bases from J; bases unmatched to any gene: 14. Germline V gives CDR1 SQVTM, CDR2 ANQGSEA. The CDR3 reads CSVVVRLAGVETQYF. In nucleotides, the CDR3 is TGCAGCGTGGTGGTACGTCTAGCGGGTGTTGAGACCCAGTACTTC.

The chain has TRBV5-1 and TRBJ2-1; 11 bases are shared with TRBD2. Looked up from germline, CDR1 is SGHRS and CDR2 is YFSETQ. Germline trimming cut 4 bases from V and 4 bases from J; bases unmatched to any gene: 4. This CDR3 is 15 amino acids long. CDR3 amino acids: CASSKLAGDYNEQFF. CDR3 nucleotide sequence: TGCGCCAGCAGCAAACTAGCGGGGGATTACAATGAGCAGTTCTTC.

V gene TRBV11-3 combines with J gene TRBJ2-4, with D perhaps TRBD2 (5 bases). CDR1 and CDR2 from the germline V gene are SGHNT and YENEEA. V was trimmed by 1 base and J by 5 bases, leaving 9 bases between them. This CDR3 region has 14 residues. The DNA of the CDR3 is TGTGCCAGCAGCTTAGGAGGGAAGGAAAACATTCAGTACTTC. Its translation: CASSLGGKENIQYF.

V gene TRBV7-9 combines with J gene TRBJ2-2; TRBD1 matches at 9 bases. The junction had 0 bases not matched to a gene; V was cut back by 6 bases and J by 1 base. Germline V gene sequence: CDR1 SEHNR, CDR2 FQNEAQ (reference sequence). This CDR3 is 14 amino acids long. CDR3 DNA sequence: TGTGCCAGCAGGGGACAGGGGAACACCGGGGAGCTGTTTTTT. Amino acids: CASRGQGNTGELFF.

The chain has TRBV9 and TRBJ1-6; unclear D gene. V shed 0 bases and J shed 8 bases, with 9 bases lying between them. Germline V gene lookup returns CDR1 SGDLS and CDR2 YYNGEE. CDR3 size: 14 residues. CDR3 amino acids: CASSVVGRDSPLHF. The CDR3 DNA reads as TGTGCCAGCAGCGTAGTAGGGAGGGATTCACCCCTCCACTTT.

This clone was seen once. The chain recombines TRBV18 with TRBJ1-1; possibly TRBD1 for D (6 bases). Germline CDR1 is KGHSH and CDR2 is LQKENI. The CDR3 loop spans 14 amino acids. The V gene lost 6 bases and the J gene lost 4 bases, with 15 bases spanning the gap. The chain's CDR3 is CASSPRTVSTEAFF. CDR3 DNA: TGTGCCAGCTCCCCCAGGACAGTCAGCACTGAAGCTTTCTTT.

The chain combines TRBV4-1 with TRBJ2-1; 10 nucleotides agree with TRBD2. The CDR3 has 16 residues. Germline V lookup: CDR1 MGHRA, CDR2 YSYEKL. After removal of 1 base from V and 4 bases from J, the junction contained 4 bases not matched to a gene. The DNA for the CDR3 is TGCGCCAGCAGCCAAGTACTAGCGGGGTTTTACAATGAGCAGTTCTTC. It is translated as CASSQVLAGFYNEQFF.

V and J are TRBV30 and TRBJ1-5; D gene unclear. Germline assignment: CDR1 GTSNPN and CDR2 SVGIG (reference sequence). The CDR3 is 14 residues long. V was clipped by 0 bases and J by 5 bases, with 11 bases between them. The CDR3 loop is CAWSVGATDQPQHF. The CDR3 DNA reads TGTGCCTGGAGTGTGGGTGCAACGGATCAGCCCCAGCATTTT.

The V and J genes are TRBV5-8 and TRBJ2-1; 8 bases fit TRBD2. CDR3 size: 17 residues. The V gene's germline CDR1 is SGHTS and CDR2 YDEGEE. The V segment lost 3 bases and the J segment 5 bases; nucleotides outside the gene matches: 13. CDR3 DNA: TGTGCCAGCAGCTCGAGAAATAGCGGGGCGTTCAACAATGAGCAGTTCTTC. Protein sequence: CASSSRNSGAFNNEQFF.

The chain is built from TRBV3-1 (or the pseudogene TRBV3-2) and TRBJ1-6; D is undetermined. This CDR3 has 15 residues. Germline V gene sequence: CDR1 LGHDT, CDR2 YNNKEL (reference sequence). V dropped 4 bases and J dropped 7 bases, with 14 bases sitting between them. The CDR3 region is CASSLSQGGNSPLHF. CDR3 nucleotides: TGTGCCAGCAGCCTTAGTCAAGGCGGCAATTCACCCCTCCACTTT.

The CDR3 reads CASSMSGGASYNEQFF. Written as DNA, the CDR3 is TGTGCCAGTAGTATGTCCGGGGGGGCTTCCTACAATGAGCAGTTCTTC. V and J are TRBV19 and TRBJ2-1, with 8 bases identical to TRBD2. Germline CDR1 LNHDA, CDR2 SQIVND (reference sequence). The V and J ends lost 3 bases and 1 base, in that order; junction bases with no gene match: 5. This CDR3 comprises 16 residues. Based on the CDR3 plus reference TRBV19 and TRBJ2-1, the full variable domain is DGGITQSPKYLFRKEGQNVTLSCEQNLNHDAMYWYRQDPGQGLRLIYYSQIVNDFQKGDIAEGYSVSREKKESFPLTVTSAQKNPTAFYLCASSMSGGASYNEQFFGPGTRLTVL.

This chain joins TRBV29-1 and TRBJ1-2; a weak D match, TRBD1 (5 bases). This CDR3 spans 14 amino acids. CDR1 is SQVTM, CDR2 ANQGSEA, per germline. Trimming pared 6 bases from V and 4 bases from J, leaving 18 bases between. CDR3 amino acids: CSVREDIGVYGYTF. The CDR3, as DNA: TGCAGCGTGCGGGAGGATATAGGGGTCTATGGCTACACCTTC.

The chain couples TRBV6-5 to TRBJ2-7; 8 bases line up with TRBD1. CDR1 is MNHEY, CDR2 SVGAGI, per germline. The CDR3 is made up of 15 amino acids. Trimming removed 5 bases from V and 3 bases from J; junction bases left unmatched: 9. CDR3: CASSQTGTGIYEQYF. Written as DNA, the CDR3 is TGTGCCAGCAGTCAAACCGGGACAGGTATCTACGAGCAGTACTTC.

The rearrangement joins TRBV5-1 to TRBJ2-5, with D uncertain. The CDR3 extends over 13 amino acids. Germline lookup yields CDR1 SGHRS and CDR2 YFSETQ. Trimming took off 4 bases at V and 5 bases at J, with 12 bases between the two ends. DNA for the CDR3: TGCGCCAGCAGCCCGGGTCCAGTCGAGACCCAGTACTTC. The encoded protein is CASSPGPVETQYF.

The rearrangement links TRBV19 to TRBJ2-3; TRBD2 matches at 8 bases. This CDR3 spans 16 amino acids. V shed 1 base, J shed 4 bases, and the junction held 7 bases outside the gene matches. Germline V CDR1 and CDR2: LNHDA, SQIVND (reference sequence). As DNA, the CDR3 is TGTGCCAGTAGTATAGGTAGCGGGGTTGGATCAGATACGCAGTATTTT. This codes for CASSIGSGVGSDTQYF.

The chain carries TRBV10-2 and TRBJ1-2, with TRBD1 matching 10 bases. In germline, CDR1 is WSHSY, CDR2 SAAADI. The CDR3 totals 15 residues. V shed 5 bases and J 4 bases; nucleotides not matched to a gene: 7. The CDR3 here is CASSPGGTGAYGYTF. The DNA of the CDR3 is TGCGCCAGCAGTCCCGGCGGGACAGGGGCCTATGGCTACACCTTC.

J is TRBJ2-2 and V is TRBV29-1; D not resolved. This CDR3 has 12 residues. Trimming shortened V by 8 bases and J by 0 bases, and 7 bases separated the two germline ends. Germline lookup yields CDR1 SQVTM and CDR2 ANQGSEA. CDR3 sequence (DNA): TGCAGCTTCCGCACGAACACCGGGGAGCTGTTTTTT. It yields the protein CSFRTNTGELFF.

The rearrangement links TRBV21-1 to TRBJ2-2; the D segment call TRBD1 is taken from the table without a DNA check. TRBV21-1 is flagged as a pseudogene. The CDR3 extends over 13 amino acids. The CDR3 region is CASSTQGPGELFF. CDR3 in DNA: TGTGCCAGCAGTACCCAGGGTCCCGGGGAGCTGTTTTTT.

The genes are TRBV11-3 and TRBJ1-1; D unresolved. Germline V gene lookup returns CDR1 SGHNT and CDR2 YENEEA. The CDR3 has 14 amino acids. Trimming shortened V by 2 bases and J by 1 base, and 8 bases separated the two germline ends. The CDR3 DNA reads as TGTGCCAGCAGCTTATCAGATGGGAACACTGAAGCTTTCTTT. It specifies CASSLSDGNTEAFF.

The table lists this clone with a count of one. CDR3 bases: TGCGCCAGCAGCTTGTATGACAGCCTTGCCTACGAGCAGTACTTC. This codes for CASSLYDSLAYEQYF. The chain carries TRBV5-1 and TRBJ2-7, with D maybe TRBD1 (5 bases). The CDR3 spans 15 residues. Germline CDR1 reads SGHRS; CDR2 reads YFSETQ. Deletions cut 1 base from V and 2 bases from J, with 13 bases between. The whole variable domain, remainder taken from reference TRBV5-1 and TRBJ2-7, is KAGVTQTPRYLIKTRGQQVTLSCSPISGHRSVSWYQQTPGQGLQFLFEYFSETQRNKGNFPGRFSGRQFSNSRSEMNVSTLELGDSALYLCASSLYDSLAYEQYFGPGTRLTVT.

The chain's CDR3 is CASTGDHYEQYF. DNA of the CDR3: TGCGCCAGCACCGGCGATCACTACGAGCAGTACTTC. The V call is TRBV10-2, the J call TRBJ2-7; D is ambiguous. The V and J ends lost 7 bases and 3 bases respectively, with 10 bases between them. The CDR3 totals 12 residues. Germline V lookup: CDR1 WSHSY, CDR2 SAAADI.

The V and J genes are TRBV25-1 and TRBJ2-7, with TRBD1 identical over 8 bases. Germline V gene lookup returns CDR1 MGHDK and CDR2 SYGVNS. This CDR3 has 16 amino acids. Germline trimming cut 4 bases from V and 5 bases from J; bases unmatched to any gene: 13. The CDR3 DNA reads TGTGCCAGCAGTGGCAAGCTGGGGACAGGAATAGACGAGCAGTACTTC. Its protein is CASSGKLGTGIDEQYF.

The chain has TRBV5-1 and TRBJ1-2, with unresolved D. Trimming stripped 0 bases from V and 1 base from J, with 7 bases between. The CDR3 is made up of 14 amino acids. Germline CDR1 is SGHRS and CDR2 is YFSETQ. The CDR3 DNA sequence: TGCGCCAGCAGCTTGGACGGGTTTAACTATGGCTACACCTTC. Its protein is CASSLDGFNYGYTF.

This clone has a single count. DNA for the CDR3: TGTGCCAGCTCACCGCAGACAGCGAACACCGGGGAGCTGTTTTTT. As protein: CASSPQTANTGELFF. The V gene is TRBV18, the J gene TRBJ2-2; TRBD1 might be the D (5 bases). Trimming removed 3 bases from V and 0 bases from J, with 8 bases in between. Germline V gene data show CDR1 as KGHSH and CDR2 as LQKENI. The CDR3 covers 15 residues.

This chain uses TRBV27 with TRBJ2-5; D is tentatively TRBD1 or TRBD2 (6 bases each). This CDR3 contains 13 residues. Trimming removed 7 bases at V and 1 base at J, with 10 bases between. Germline loops: CDR1 MNHEY, CDR2 SMNVEV (reference sequence). The chain's CDR3 is CASKRGLQETQYF. The CDR3 DNA reads as TGTGCCAGCAAACGGGGGCTCCAAGAGACCCAGTACTTC.

Here the CDR3 DNA reads TGTGCCAGCACCTCGGGACTAGCGGGGGGCGAGCAGTACTTC. This codes for CASTSGLAGGEQYF. The rearrangement links TRBV5-4 to TRBJ2-7, with 15 positions matching TRBD2. Germline-derived CDR1 and CDR2 are SGHNT and YYREEE (reference sequence). This CDR3 has 14 amino acids. The trim removed 6 bases at V and 6 bases at J, leaving 4 bases unmatched.

The rearrangement links TRBV21-1 to TRBJ2-1; the table names TRBD1, a call not compared with the DNA. TRBV21-1 is marked as a pseudogene. The CDR3 has 17 residues. The CDR3 protein is CASSKATGQVVYNEQFF. As DNA, the CDR3 is TGTGCCAGCAGCAAAGCGACAGGCCAAGTTGTTTACAATGAGCAGTTCTTC.

The rearrangement uses TRBV18 and TRBJ1-2; TRBD1 aligns across 8 bases. The CDR3 runs 15 residues. V was clipped by 4 bases and J by 2 bases; unmatched bases: 6. The V gene's germline CDR1 is KGHSH and CDR2 LQKENI. The CDR3 DNA is TGTGCCAGCTCACAAGGAGGACAGGGAAACTATGGCTACACCTTC. This translates into CASSQGGQGNYGYTF. Full variable domain (missing parts from reference TRBV18 and TRBJ1-2): NAGVMQNPRHLVRRRGQEARLRCSPMKGHSHVYWYRQLPEEGLKFMVYLQKENIIDESGMPKERFSAEFPKEGPSILRIQQVVRGDSAAYFCASSQGGQGNYGYTFGSGTRLTVV.

The rearrangement joins TRBV7-2 to TRBJ2-3; 8 positions match TRBD2. CDR3 length: 13 residues. From germline, CDR1 is SGHTA and CDR2 FQGNSA. V gave up 4 bases and J gave up 11 bases; unmatched junction bases: 8. The chain's CDR3 is CASSSVAGMGQYF. CDR3 DNA sequence: TGTGCCAGCAGCTCCGTAGCGGGGATGGGGCAGTATTTT. Full variable domain (outside the CDR3, taken from reference TRBV7-2 and TRBJ2-3): GAGVSQSPSNKVTEKGKDVELRCDPISGHTALYWYRQSLGQGLEFLIYFQGNSAPDKSGLPSDRFSAERTGGSVSTLTIQRTQQEDSAVYLCASSSVAGMGQYFGPGTRLTVL.

Details on this clone: A junction boundary mismatches the germline segment, possibly from a read error. V is TRBV5-4 and J is TRBJ1-1; D unresolved. Per germline, CDR1 SGHNT and CDR2 YYREEE (reference sequence). CDR3 length: 14 residues. This CDR3 is CAGRSSGSVEEAFF. The CDR3 DNA sequence: TGTGCCGGCAGATCATCGGGGAGCGTCGAAGAAGCTTTCTTT.

J is TRBJ1-1 and V is TRBV6-6; possible D gene TRBD1, 6 bases. Deletions cut 5 bases from V and 5 bases from J, with 21 bases between. This CDR3 contains 16 residues. Germline V gives CDR1 MNHNY, CDR2 SVGAGI (reference sequence). CDR3 residues: CASSPPGTLMWTEAFF. CDR3 sequence (DNA): TGTGCCAGCAGTCCGCCCGGGACATTAATGTGGACTGAAGCTTTCTTT.